The clone carrying this T cell receptor (beta chain) was seen only a few times. Its antigen is as yet unknown. The data were taken from a study of CD8+ T cells in alopecia areata. Looking at the study overall: The authors scored treated patients' severity by affected scalp percentage.

The V and J ends lost 0 bases and 5 bases respectively, with 11 bases between them. The CDR3 consists of 15 residues. In germline, CDR1 is SGHDT, CDR2 YYEEEE. Overall study results and limits: Higher clonality than in normal scalp was seen in lesional scalp, especially alopecia totalis/universalis. It was less clear whether patients shared TCRs than it was in mice, possibly because of HLA.

RNA was extracted and reverse transcribed into cDNA as the sequencing template. Here immunoSEQ multiplex PCR was the method, and the copy in TCRdb shows in-frame clones only, minus some. The sample lists some 80,000 clones, approximately 70% occurring once. As to treatment: oral pan-JAK inhibitor, 5-10 mg twice daily. Those with alopecia areata gave lesional scalp punch biopsies and peripheral blood. This chain joins TRBV5-6 and TRBJ2-2, with D possibly TRBD1 on 5 matching bases. This receptor was identified in a human donor with alopecia areata. Source: CD8+ T cells sorted from blood, taken at week 24, from a patient treated with tofacitinib. DNA of the CDR3: TGTGCCAGCAGCTTGGATGGCAGGGTAACCGGGGAGCTGTTTTTT. Translated: CASSLDGRVTGELFF.